This TCR beta chain was found in a study of cytomegalovirus exposure and HLA in healthy donors. This clone has just a few counts. Its antigen is still unknown. The CDR3 loop spans 14 amino acids. The germline V and J ends were trimmed by 8 bases and 3 bases, with 17 bases remaining between them. Germline CDR1 reads LNHDA; CDR2 reads SQIVND (reference sequence). The PCR made use of 60 Vbeta and 13 Jbeta primers. Profiling relied on immunoSEQ multiplex PCR, and the TCRdb table lists in-frame clones only, not all of them. The table has around 120,000 clones, roughly 69% seen once; the top ten hold just under 9.5%. Study conclusions and caveats: Accurate HLA-A and HLA-B prediction from TCR beta sequences was reported for most subjects. The authors later found TCR association rates varying by HLA locus, with DRB1 most and HLA-C fewest. As a later analysis revealed, most CMV-associated TCR beta chains appeared HLA-restricted.

Input material: PBMCs. This receptor was obtained from a woman in her 40s in good health and CMV-seropositive. The rearrangement uses TRBV19 and TRBJ2-7; perhaps TRBD1 as D (7 bases). This chain's CDR3 is CASSQGGPSYEQYF. The CDR3 DNA sequence: TGTGCCAGTTCCCAGGGGGGACCGAGCTACGAGCAGTACTTC.